The source of this T cell receptor (beta chain) is a study of T cells in Graves' hyperthyroidism and ophthalmopathy. The CDR3 regions of TCR beta were amplified from RNA transcripts. A set of HTBI primers served as the primers for a first-round RT-PCR of the TCR CDR3. TCRdb recomputed calls from the multiplex PCR reads with MiXCR, one row per CDR3 protein. This table has nearly 600,000 distinct CDR3 sequences, 14% appearing once. The V and J ends lost 3 bases and 1 base respectively, with 9 bases between them. The CDR3 has 15 amino acids. CDR1 and CDR2 from the germline V gene are LNHDA and SQIVND (reference sequence). Findings and caveats of the study: A median 6.5 months before onset, the model predicted ophthalmopathy.

For this clonotype: Its cognate antigen is unknown.

The rearrangement joins TRBV19 to TRBJ2-2; D is ambiguous. The source is a woman under 30 with Graves' ophthalmopathy. The material sequenced was blood. CDR3 region: CASSMFDWNTGELFF. DNA of the CDR3: TGTGCCAGTAGTATGTTCGACTGGAACACCGGGGAGCTGTTTTTT.